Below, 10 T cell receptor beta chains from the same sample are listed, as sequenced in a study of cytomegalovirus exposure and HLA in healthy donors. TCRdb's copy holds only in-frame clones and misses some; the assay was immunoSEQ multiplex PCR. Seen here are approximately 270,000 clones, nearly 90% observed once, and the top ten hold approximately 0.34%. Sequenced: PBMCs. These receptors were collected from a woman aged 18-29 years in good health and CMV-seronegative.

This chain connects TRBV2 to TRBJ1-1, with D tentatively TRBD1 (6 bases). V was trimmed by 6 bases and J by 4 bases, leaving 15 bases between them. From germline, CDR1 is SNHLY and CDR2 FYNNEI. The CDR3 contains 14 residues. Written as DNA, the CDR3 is TGTGCCAGCAGCAAGGACAGTGGGGGCACTGAAGCTTTCTTT. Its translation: CASSKDSGGTEAFF. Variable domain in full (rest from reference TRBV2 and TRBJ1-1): EPEVTQTPSHQVTQMGQEVILRCVPISNHLYFYWYRQILGQKVEFLVSFYNNEISEKSEIFDDQFSVERPDGSNFTLKIRSTKLEDSAMYFCASSKDSGGTEAFFGQGTRLTVV.

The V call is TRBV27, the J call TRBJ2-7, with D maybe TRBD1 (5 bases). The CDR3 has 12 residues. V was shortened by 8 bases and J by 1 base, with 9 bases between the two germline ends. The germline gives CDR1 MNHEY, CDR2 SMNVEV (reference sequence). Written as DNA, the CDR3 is TGTGCCAGCGGCCAGGGATCCTACGAGCAGTACTTC. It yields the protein CASGQGSYEQYF.

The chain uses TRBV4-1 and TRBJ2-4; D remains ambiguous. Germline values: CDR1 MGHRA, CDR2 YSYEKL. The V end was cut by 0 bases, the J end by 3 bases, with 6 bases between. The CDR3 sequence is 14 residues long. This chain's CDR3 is CASSQDQVKNIQYF. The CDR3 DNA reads TGCGCCAGCAGCCAAGATCAGGTCAAAAACATTCAGTACTTC.

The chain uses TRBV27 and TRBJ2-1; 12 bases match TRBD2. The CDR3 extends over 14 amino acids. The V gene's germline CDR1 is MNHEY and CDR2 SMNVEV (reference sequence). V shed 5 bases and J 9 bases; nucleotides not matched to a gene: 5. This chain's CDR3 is CASSPRTSGAEQFF. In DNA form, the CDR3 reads TGTGCCAGCAGTCCGAGGACTAGCGGGGCTGAGCAGTTCTTC.

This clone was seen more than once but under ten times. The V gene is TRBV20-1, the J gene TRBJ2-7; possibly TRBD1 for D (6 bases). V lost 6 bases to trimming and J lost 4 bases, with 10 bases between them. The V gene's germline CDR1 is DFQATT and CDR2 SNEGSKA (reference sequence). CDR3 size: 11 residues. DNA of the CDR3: TGCAGTGCCATACAGGGATACGAGCAGTACGTC. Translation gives CSAIQGYEQYV.

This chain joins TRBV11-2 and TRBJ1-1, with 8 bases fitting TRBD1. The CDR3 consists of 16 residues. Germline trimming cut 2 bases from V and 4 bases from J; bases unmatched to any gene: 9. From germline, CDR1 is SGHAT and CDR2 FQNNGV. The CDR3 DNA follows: TGTGCCAGCAGCTTACAGGGGGCGCGGGAGACCACTGAAGCTTTCTTT. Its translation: CASSLQGARETTEAFF.

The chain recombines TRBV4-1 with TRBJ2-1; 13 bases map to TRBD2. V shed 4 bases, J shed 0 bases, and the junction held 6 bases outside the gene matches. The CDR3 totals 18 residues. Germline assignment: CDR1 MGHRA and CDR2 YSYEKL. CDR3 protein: CASSRGLAGTYSYNEQFF. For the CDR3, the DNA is TGCGCCAGCAGCCGGGGACTAGCGGGGACCTACTCCTACAATGAGCAGTTCTTC.

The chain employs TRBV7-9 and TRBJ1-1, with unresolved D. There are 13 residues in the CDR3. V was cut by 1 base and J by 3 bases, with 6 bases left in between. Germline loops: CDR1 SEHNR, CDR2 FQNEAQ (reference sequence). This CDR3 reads CASSLDRDTEAFF. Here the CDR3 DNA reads TGTGCCAGCAGCTTAGATCGAGACACTGAAGCTTTCTTT.

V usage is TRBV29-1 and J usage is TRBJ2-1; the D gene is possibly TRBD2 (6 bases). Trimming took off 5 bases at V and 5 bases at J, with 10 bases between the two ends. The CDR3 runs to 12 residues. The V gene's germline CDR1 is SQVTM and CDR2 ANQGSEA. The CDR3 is CSVPRGNNEQFF. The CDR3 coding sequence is TGCAGCGTTCCACGGGGGAACAATGAGCAGTTCTTC.

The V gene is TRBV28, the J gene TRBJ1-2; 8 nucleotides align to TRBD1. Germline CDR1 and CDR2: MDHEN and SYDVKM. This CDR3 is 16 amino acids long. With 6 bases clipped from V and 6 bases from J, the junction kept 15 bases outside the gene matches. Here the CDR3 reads CASRPSWTGRTNGYTF. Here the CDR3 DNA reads TGTGCCAGCAGACCATCTTGGACAGGGAGGACGAATGGCTACACCTTC.